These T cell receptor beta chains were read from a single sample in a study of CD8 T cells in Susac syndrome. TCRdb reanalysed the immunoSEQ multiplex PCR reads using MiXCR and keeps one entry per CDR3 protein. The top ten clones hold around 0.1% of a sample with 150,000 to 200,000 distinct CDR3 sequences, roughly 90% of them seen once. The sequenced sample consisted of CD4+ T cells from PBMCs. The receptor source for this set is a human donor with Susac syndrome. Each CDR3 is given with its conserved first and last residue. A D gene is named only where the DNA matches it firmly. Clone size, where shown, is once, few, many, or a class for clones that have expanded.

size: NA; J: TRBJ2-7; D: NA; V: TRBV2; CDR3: CASSENYEQYF; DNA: TGTGCCAGCAGTGAGAACTACGAGCAGTACTTC
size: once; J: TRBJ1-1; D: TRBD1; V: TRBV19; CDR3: CASSTDRGQGTEAFF; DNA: TGTGCCAGTAGTACCGACAGGGGGCAAGGCACTGAAGCTTTCTTT
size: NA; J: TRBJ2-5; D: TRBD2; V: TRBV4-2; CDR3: CASSQDLGLAGMETQYF; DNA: TGTGCCAGCAGCCAAGATCTGGGACTAGCGGGGATGGAGACCCAGTACTTC
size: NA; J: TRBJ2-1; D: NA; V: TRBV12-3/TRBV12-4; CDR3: CASSPGVSYNEQFF; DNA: TGTGCCAGCAGCCCGGGAGTGTCCTACAATGAGCAGTTCTTC
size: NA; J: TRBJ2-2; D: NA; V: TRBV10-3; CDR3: CAISDHREQAGELFF; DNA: TGTGCCATCAGTGATCACAGGGAACAGGCCGGGGAGCTGTTTTTT
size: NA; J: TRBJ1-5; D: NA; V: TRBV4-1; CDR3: CASSQNGRGEGNQPQHF; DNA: TGCGCCAGCAGCCAAAATGGGAGGGGTGAGGGCAATCAGCCCCAGCATTTT
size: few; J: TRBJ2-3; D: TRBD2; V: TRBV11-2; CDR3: CASSSLAGNTDTQYF; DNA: TGTGCCAGCAGCTCCTTAGCGGGGAACACAGATACGCAGTATTTT
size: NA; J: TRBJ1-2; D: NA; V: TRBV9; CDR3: CASSRPYGYTF; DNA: TGTGCCAGCAGTAGGCCATATGGCTACACCTTC
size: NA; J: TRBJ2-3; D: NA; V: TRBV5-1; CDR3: CASSLPRPGEGDTQYF; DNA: TGCGCCAGCAGCTTACCCCGTCCGGGAGAGGGAGATACGCAGTATTTT
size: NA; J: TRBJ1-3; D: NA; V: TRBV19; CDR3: CASTRNSGNTIYF; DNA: TGTGCCAGTACGCGCAACTCTGGAAACACCATATATTTT
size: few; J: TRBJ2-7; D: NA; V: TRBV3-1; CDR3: CASSQDLHEQYF; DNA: TGTGCCAGCAGCCAAGATCTCCACGAGCAGTACTTC
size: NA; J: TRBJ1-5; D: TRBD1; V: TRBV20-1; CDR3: CSASPGQGVRQPQHF; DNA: TGCAGTGCTAGCCCTGGACAGGGGGTTCGGCAGCCCCAGCATTTT
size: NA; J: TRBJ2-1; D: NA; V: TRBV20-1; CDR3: CSARDSASLNNEQFF; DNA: TGCAGTGCTAGAGATTCGGCTAGCTTGAACAATGAGCAGTTCTTC
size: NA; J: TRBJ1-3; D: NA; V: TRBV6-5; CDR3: CASSYQSSAGNTIYF; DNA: TGTGCCAGCAGTTACCAGTCGTCAGCTGGAAACACCATATATTTT
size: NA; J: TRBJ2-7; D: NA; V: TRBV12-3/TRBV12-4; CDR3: CASSTTGQTYEQYF; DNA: TGTGCCAGCAGTACTACTGGACAGACCTACGAGCAGTACTTC
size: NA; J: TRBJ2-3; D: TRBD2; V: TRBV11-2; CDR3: CASSLDGGGLAGGYTDTQYF; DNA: TGTGCCAGCAGCTTAGATGGAGGAGGACTAGCGGGGGGGTACACAGATACGCAGTATTTT
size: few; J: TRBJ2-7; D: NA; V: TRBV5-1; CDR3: CASSIDYSYEQYF; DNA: TGCGCCAGCAGCATTGATTACTCCTACGAGCAGTACTTC
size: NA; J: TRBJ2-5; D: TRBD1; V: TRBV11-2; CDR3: CASSSPPGQGYEETQYF; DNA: TGTGCCAGCAGCTCCCCTCCGGGACAGGGGTATGAAGAGACCCAGTACTTC
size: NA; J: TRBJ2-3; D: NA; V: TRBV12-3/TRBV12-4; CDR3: CASSLFGGVTYTQYF; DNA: TGTGCCAGCAGTCTCTTCGGGGGAGTGACATATACGCAGTATTTT
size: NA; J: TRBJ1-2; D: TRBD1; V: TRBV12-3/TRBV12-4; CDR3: CASSAGQGDGYTF; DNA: TGTGCCAGCAGCGCGGGACAGGGGGATGGCTACACCTTC
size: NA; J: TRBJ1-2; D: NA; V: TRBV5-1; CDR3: CASSGRAGVSEGYTF; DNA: TGCGCCAGCAGCGGCCGGGCGGGGGTTTCGGAAGGCTACACCTTC
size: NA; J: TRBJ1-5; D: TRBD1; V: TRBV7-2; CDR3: CASSLTGDQPQHF; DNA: TGTGCCAGCAGTTTAACAGGGGATCAGCCCCAGCATTTT